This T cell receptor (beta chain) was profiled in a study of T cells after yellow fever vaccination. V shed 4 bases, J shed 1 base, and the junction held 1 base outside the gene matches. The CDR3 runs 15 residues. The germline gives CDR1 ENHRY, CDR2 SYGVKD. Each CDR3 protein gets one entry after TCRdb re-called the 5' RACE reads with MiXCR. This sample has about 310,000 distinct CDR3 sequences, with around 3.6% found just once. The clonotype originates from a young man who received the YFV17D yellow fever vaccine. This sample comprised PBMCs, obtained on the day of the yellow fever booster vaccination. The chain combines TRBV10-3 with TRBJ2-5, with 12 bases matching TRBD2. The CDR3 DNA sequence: TGTGCCATCAGTGCTAGCGGGGGGGCCCAAGAGACCCAGTACTTC. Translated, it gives CAISASGGAQETQYF.